A single TCR beta chain is shown here with its context. The target of this receptor is not known. Base qualities are missing; no much larger clone stands one base away. Patients with autoimmune disease history or receiving systemic immunosuppression were excluded from the trial. Peripheral blood for TCR sequencing was drawn from every dose cohort at baseline, at cycle 4 day 1 and at cycle 7 day 1. The samples were drawn from a first-in-human, open-label, multicenter phase I dose-escalation trial of ivuxolimab. Adults with locally advanced or metastatic head and neck squamous cell, hepatocellular, melanoma or renal cell carcinoma were enrolled in the trial. Before TCR sequencing, CD4+ T cells and CD8+ T cells were sorted from peripheral blood as separate populations. Genomic DNA was isolated from the sorted cells so that the TCRbeta CDR3 region could be sequenced. The immunoSEQ Assay was used for sequencing of TCRbeta CDR3 regions. As stored in TCRdb, this immuneACCESS dataset retains in-frame rearrangements with V and J assigned. A fraction of the clones does not appear; measured against another copy, unresolved V genes explain less than half of the discrepancy, and the remainder lacks a known reason. Recorded for this sample are 65,000 to 95,000 clones; around 82% of them occurred a single time. The top ten constitute about 4% of the sample.

This sample is part of a study of OX40 agonist ivuxolimab in advanced cancers. Background for the entire study: Ivuxolimab, which targeted the costimulatory receptor OX40 (CD134), was an agonistic, fully human IgG2 monoclonal antibody. The paper describes the monotherapy dose-escalation part (N of about 54 patients) of the phase I trial of ivuxolimab. Intravenous ivuxolimab was administered to patients every 2 weeks at six dose levels: 0.01, 0.1, 0.3, 1.5, 3 and 10 mg/kg. Prior anti-PD-1, anti-PD-L1 or anti-CTLA-4 therapy was permitted, and checkpoint inhibitors had been received by roughly 40% of dose-escalation patients. Peripheral TCRbeta sequencing was intended to test whether TCR sequence diversity was altered and clonal T-cell expansion was caused by ivuxolimab. Of the approximately 54 dose-escalation patients, hepatocellular carcinoma was present in 19, melanoma in approximately 15, renal cell carcinoma in 9 and head and neck cancer in 9. A male proportion of nearly 85% and a mean age of approximately 58 years, ranging from 23 to 79, were recorded for the dose-escalation cohort. Three dose-escalation patients achieved partial responses, one with hepatocellular carcinoma and two with cutaneous melanoma. The research as a whole found: On average, CD8+ T cells showed more expanded clones than CD4+ T cells after ivuxolimab. Low levels of normalized T-cell clonal expansion were also seen in some patients who did not respond. At doses of 0.1 to 3.0 mg/kg, clonal expansion of both CD4+ and CD8+ T cells in blood was seen between baseline and week 6. Partial responders in the 0.1-3.0 mg/kg groups had among the lowest normalized peripheral clonal expansion, especially among CD8+ T cells. The antigen specificity of the clonally expanded peripheral T cells was not determined.

The source material was CD4+ or CD8+ T cells sorted from blood, sampled in a trial of the OX40 agonist ivuxolimab. The receptor comes from an adult with an advanced solid tumor such as melanoma, head and neck, liver or kidney cancer.

The CDR3 reads CASSLGYAGPYGYTF. The DNA reads as follows: TGTGCCAGCAGCTTAGGCTACGCGGGGCCCTATGGCTACACCTTC. This chain is built from TRBV7-9 and TRBJ1-2; the D region possibly corresponds to TRBD1 (5 bases align). The CDR3 spans 15 residues, from the cysteine through the phenylalanine. Only the CDR3 portion is preserved as DNA: 45 bases, with reading frame beginning at the first base. Trimming costs V 1 base and J 4 bases, and their ends lie 13 bases apart. The germline V gene (reference sequence) sets CDR1 to SEHNR and CDR2 to FQNEAQ. The CDR3, completed at both ends by the reference TRBV7-9 and TRBJ1-2 genes, gives the full variable domain DTGVSQNPRHKITKRGQNVTFRCDPISEHNRLYWYRQTLGQGPEFLTYFQNEAQLEKSRLLSDRFSAERPKGSFSTLEIQRTEQGDSAMYLCASSLGYAGPYGYTFGSGTRLTVV.